This TCR beta chain was identified in a study of beta chain features in type 1 diabetes. CDR3 length: 15 amino acids. With 4 bases clipped from V and 2 bases from J, the junction kept 4 bases outside the gene matches. Germline CDR1 reads SGHVS; CDR2 reads FNYEAQ. This clone was seen a handful of times. The antigen is not known. Every bit of the isolated RNA underwent reverse transcription, so sequencing read expressed TCRB transcripts. Libraries were prepared by immunoSEQ multiplex PCR; TCRdb keeps only in-frame clonotypes and omits some of them. The table lists roughly 300,000 clones, more than 13% of them singletons. Sorting that relied on CD45RO/CCR7/CD25/CD127/CD95/CD27 yielded CD4+ naive, central memory, regulatory and stem cell-like memory cells. Study outcomes and limitations: TCRB CDR3s were moderately but significantly shorter in Type 1 diabetes patients in all four CD4+ subsets.

The TCR sequence derives from a man aged 25 to 45 with type 1 diabetes. The specimen sequenced was naive CD4+ T cells from blood. The J gene is TRBJ2-3, the V gene TRBV7-6; TRBD1 matches 9 bases. The CDR3 DNA reads TGTGCCAGCAGCTCTGGGACAGGGCTCACAGATACGCAGTATTTT. Its translation is CASSSGTGLTDTQYF.